This entry lists 24 T cell receptor beta chains sequenced from one sample in a study of blood T cells in healthy people across ages. A second PCR of 7 to 11 cycles used a sample-barcoded 5' primer and a J-beta primer mix. TCRdb re-derived calls from the 5' RACE reads in MiXCR, one entry per CDR3 protein. The sample includes around 1,500,000 distinct CDR3 sequences, 28% seen only once; the top ten take roughly 8%. The specimen was blood. All receptors derive from a woman aged 25 to 39 in good health.

The V gene is TRBV6-6, the J gene TRBJ2-4; D is possibly TRBD1 (6 bases). Between the trimmed V and J ends, which lost 7 bases and 0 bases, there was a span of 22 bases. Germline V gene sequence: CDR1 MNHNY, CDR2 SVGAGI (reference sequence). This CDR3 is 18 amino acids long. The DNA of the CDR3 is TGTGCCAGCAAACCGGGACAAAAATCGCCCAGAGCCAAAAACATTCAGTACTTC. Protein sequence: CASKPGQKSPRAKNIQYF.

In this sample, this clonotype turned up a few times. The chain joins TRBV5-6 to TRBJ2-1; 8 bases match TRBD2. Trimming took 0 bases from V and 4 from J; bases not matched to a gene: 6. The germline gives CDR1 SGHDT, CDR2 YYEEEE. The CDR3 is 16 amino acids. CDR3 DNA: TGTGCCAGCAGCTTGGAGCGGGGGCTCAGGTACAATGAGCAGTTCTTC. Protein sequence: CASSLERGLRYNEQFF.

In its sample, this clonotype was seen a few times. This sequence joins TRBV5-1 and TRBJ1-1, with D perhaps matching TRBD1 (6 bases). Trimming pared 3 bases from V and 1 base from J, leaving 10 bases between. Germline V gene data show CDR1 as SGHRS and CDR2 as YFSETQ. The CDR3 length is 14 residues. Here the CDR3 DNA reads TGCGCCAGCAGCTCGACAGGCGAGAACACTGAAGCTTTCTTT. Translated, it gives CASSSTGENTEAFF.

This chain links TRBV30 with TRBJ2-4, with 7 nucleotides matching TRBD2. Germline V CDR1 and CDR2: GTSNPN, SVGIG (reference sequence). J gave up 3 bases and V 0 bases, and 5 bases lay outside the gene matches. This CDR3 contains 15 residues. The CDR3: CAWSVMGLIKNIQYF. CDR3 sequence (DNA): TGTGCCTGGAGTGTAATGGGACTAATCAAAAACATTCAGTACTTC.

V usage is TRBV7-2 and J usage is TRBJ1-3, with 11 bases fitting TRBD1. Germline assignment: CDR1 SGHTA and CDR2 FQGNSA. Trimming removed 4 bases from V and 3 bases from J; junction bases left unmatched: 5. CDR3 size: 16 residues. The CDR3 coding sequence is TGTGCCAGCAGCTGGTCCGGGACAGGGGGTGGAAACACCATATATTTT. Amino acid sequence: CASSWSGTGGGNTIYF.

The rearrangement links TRBV20-1 to TRBJ1-2, with D possibly being TRBD1 (6 bases). The ends were cut back, 0 bases at V and 2 bases at J, with 13 bases in the middle. The germline gives CDR1 DFQATT, CDR2 SNEGSKA (reference sequence). CDR3 size: 15 residues. CDR3 nucleotide sequence: TGCAGTGCTAGAGATACACAGGGTCAAAACTATGGCTACACCTTC. It is translated as CSARDTQGQNYGYTF.

The sample holds a few counts of this clonotype. The rearrangement uses TRBV2 and TRBJ2-4; 7 bases map to TRBD1. Germline V lookup: CDR1 SNHLY, CDR2 FYNNEI. CDR3 length: 14 amino acids. After removal of 6 bases from V and 5 bases from J, the junction contained 7 bases not matched to a gene. In DNA, the CDR3 is TGTGCCAGCAGGAAAGACAGGGCCCAAAACATTCAGTACTTC. It codes for CASRKDRAQNIQYF.

The chain employs TRBV6-6 and TRBJ2-3; TRBD1 aligns across 10 bases. The J segment lost 5 bases and the V segment lost 2 bases, leaving 10 bases of the junction unmatched. Germline assignment: CDR1 MNHNY and CDR2 SVGAGI (reference sequence). CDR3 size: 17 residues. The CDR3 here is CASSYPGQGKGIDTQYF. The CDR3 region has the DNA TGTGCCAGCAGTTACCCGGGACAGGGGAAAGGCATAGATACGCAGTATTTT.

The V gene is TRBV7-2, the J gene TRBJ1-1; D unclear. CDR3 size: 13 residues. Deletions cut 5 bases from V and 9 bases from J, with 16 bases between. The germline V gene has CDR1 SGHTA and CDR2 FQGNSA. In DNA form, the CDR3 reads TGTGCCAGCAGCCCGACCCGTGCAGTTCAAGCTTTCTTT. Translated, it gives CASSPTRAVQAFF. Filled out from reference TRBV7-2 and TRBJ1-1, the complete variable domain reads GAGVSQSPSNKVTEKGKDVELRCDPISGHTALYWYRQSLGQGLEFLIYFQGNSAPDKSGLPSDRFSAERTGGSVSTLTIQRTQQEDSAVYLCASSPTRAVQAFFGQGTRLTVV.

This clonotype was observed a handful of times. The V gene is TRBV3-1, the J gene TRBJ2-7; TRBD2 aligns across 7 bases. Germline-derived CDR1 and CDR2 are LGHDT and YNNKEL (reference sequence). The J segment lost 3 bases and the V segment lost 4 bases, leaving 6 bases of the junction unmatched. CDR3 length: 14 amino acids. CDR3 amino acids: CASSPVGLYYEQYF. DNA of the CDR3: TGTGCCAGCAGCCCAGTGGGACTATACTACGAGCAGTACTTC.

In the case of this clonotype: A read error may explain this, as a much larger clone is one base away. The V and J genes are TRBV12-3 or TRBV12-4 and TRBJ2-5; 8 bases are shared with TRBD2. The V gene end was trimmed by 5 bases and the J gene end by 11 bases; junction bases not matched to a gene: 10. This CDR3 region has 13 residues. For the CDR3, the DNA is TGTGCCAGCAGTACCGGGACTAGTCCTGAGCAGTACTTC. Translating gives CASSTGTSPEQYF.

The sample holds a few counts of this clonotype. The V call is TRBV20-1, the J call TRBJ2-1; 11 bases are shared with TRBD2. The ends lost 1 base at V and 5 bases at J; junction bases unmatched: 4. Germline V gives CDR1 DFQATT, CDR2 SNEGSKA (reference sequence). The CDR3 sequence is 15 residues long. The CDR3 DNA follows: TGCAGTGCTAGAGCCGGGACTAGCGGAAACAATGAGCAGTTCTTC. It is translated as CSARAGTSGNNEQFF.

This clonotype occurred a few times. Sequence at one end of the junction differs from germline and may be a read error. The J gene is TRBJ1-2, the V gene TRBV28; D is ambiguous. There are 12 residues in the CDR3. Germline CDR1 MDHEN, CDR2 SYDVKM. The CDR3 coding sequence is TGTGCCGGCAGGTTCGGGGAGTATGGCTACACCTTC. It encodes CAGRFGEYGYTF.

This clonotype was observed a few times. At one of its ends the junction is not consistent with the germline gene, which may arise from a read error. The V call is TRBV3-1, the J call TRBJ2-7; D unresolved. This CDR3 region has 15 residues. Looked up from germline, CDR1 is LGHDT and CDR2 is YNNKEL (reference sequence). CDR3 sequence reads: CASSPVGGSSYERYF. The CDR3, as DNA: TGTGCCAGCAGCCCCGTGGGTGGAAGCTCCTACGAGCGGTACTTC.

The chain carries TRBV15 and TRBJ2-7; 8 bases are a match to TRBD2. The CDR3 is 17 residues long. V shed 3 bases, J shed 0 bases, and the junction held 10 bases outside the gene matches. Germline V gene lookup returns CDR1 LNHNV and CDR2 YYDKDF (reference sequence). CDR3 sequence: CATSRGSGTRSSYEQYF. The CDR3 region has the DNA TGTGCCACCAGCAGGGGTTCCGGGACTAGGAGCTCCTACGAGCAGTACTTC. The variable domain in full, with the rest retrieved from reference TRBV15 and TRBJ2-7, is DAMVIQNPRYQVTQFGKPVTLSCSQTLNHNVMYWYQQKSSQAPKLLFHYYDKDFNNEADTPDNFQSRRPNTSFCFLDIRSPGLGDTAMYLCATSRGSGTRSSYEQYFGPGTRLTVT.

The chain combines TRBV28 with TRBJ2-7; a weak D match, TRBD1 (5 bases). The ends were cut back, 2 bases at V and 6 bases at J, with 14 bases in the middle. Germline-derived CDR1 and CDR2 are MDHEN and SYDVKM. The CDR3 extends over 14 amino acids. The CDR3 nucleotides are TGTGCCAGCAGTTTAACTTCAGGGTTTGGCGAGCAGTACTTC. The encoded protein is CASSLTSGFGEQYF.

In its sample, this clonotype was seen many times. The chain carries TRBV10-2 and TRBJ2-5; 7 bases are a match to TRBD2. Trimming cost V 6 bases and J 1 base; bases outside gene matches: 5. The germline CDR1 and CDR2 sequences are WSHSY and SAAADI. The CDR3 runs 14 residues. The DNA of the CDR3 is TGCGCCAGCAGATCTAGCGGTACCCAAGAGACCCAGTACTTC. Protein: CASRSSGTQETQYF.

This clonotype was observed once. A much larger clone lies one base from this, so it may be a read error. The gene calls are TRBV30 and TRBJ2-3; 12 nucleotides agree with TRBD2. Germline V CDR1 and CDR2: GTSNPN, SVGIG (reference sequence). The trim removed 8 bases at V and 9 bases at J, leaving 6 bases unmatched. The CDR3 spans 12 residues. As DNA, the CDR3 is TGTGCCAGACTAGCGGGAGTCGGGACGCAGTATTTT. This encodes CARLAGVGTQYF.

As concerns this clonotype: One junction end does not reproduce the germline sequence, and a read error may be involved. This chain links TRBV6-5 with TRBJ2-3; D unclear. The CDR3 is made up of 14 amino acids. CDR1 is MNHEY, CDR2 SVGAGI, per germline. This CDR3 reads CAGSYSIWSDTQYF. The CDR3 region has the DNA TGTGCCGGCAGTTACTCGATCTGGTCAGATACGCAGTATTTT.

This clonotype was recorded many times. The chain recombines TRBV7-9 with TRBJ2-2, with D uncertain. Trimming stripped 4 bases from V and 2 bases from J, with 2 bases between. CDR3 length: 12 amino acids. The V gene's germline CDR1 is SEHNR and CDR2 FQNEAQ (reference sequence). The CDR3 DNA sequence: TGTGCCAGCAGCTCCAACACCGGGGAGCTGTTTTTT. Protein sequence: CASSSNTGELFF.

The chain is built from TRBV7-6 and TRBJ2-5; TRBD2 might be the D (7 bases). This CDR3 spans 15 amino acids. Trimming took 3 bases from V and 5 from J, leaving 16 bases between them. Germline CDR1 and CDR2: SGHVS and FNYEAQ. CDR3 in DNA: TGTGCCAGCAGCTTTCCGGGGGGCTCGTTGGAGACCCAGTACTTC. Encoded protein: CASSFPGGSLETQYF.

The chain employs TRBV5-1 and TRBJ1-1, with D maybe TRBD1 (6 bases). The CDR3 length is 14 residues. V was cut by 6 bases and J by 1 base, with 13 bases left in between. Germline V gives CDR1 SGHRS, CDR2 YFSETQ. The CDR3 sequence is CASTTGGANTEAFF. CDR3 coding DNA: TGCGCCAGCACTACCGGGGGGGCGAACACTGAAGCTTTCTTT.

This clonotype was observed a few times. A much larger clonotype is one base distant, so this may be a read error. The chain is built from TRBV15 and TRBJ2-4; 9 bases fit TRBD1. The CDR3 consists of 14 residues. Looked up from germline, CDR1 is LNHNV and CDR2 is YYDKDF (reference sequence). CDR3 protein: CATTRGQGRNIQYF. DNA for the CDR3: TGTGCCACCACCAGAGGACAGGGGAGAAACATTCAGTACTTC.

This clonotype has just a few counts. This rearrangement joins TRBV20-1 to TRBJ2-2; 10 positions agree with TRBD2. The V segment lost 5 bases and the J segment 9 bases; nucleotides outside the gene matches: 12. The CDR3 loop spans 15 amino acids. CDR1 is DFQATT, CDR2 SNEGSKA, per germline (reference sequence). The CDR3 DNA reads TGCAGTGCTCTACGGACTAGCGGAGGTTACTGGGAGCTGTTTTTT. As protein: CSALRTSGGYWELFF.